This T cell receptor beta chain was sequenced for a study of CD8 T cells in Susac syndrome. Roughly 0.45 to 1 ug RNA was reverse transcribed with random hexamers. The CDR3 of TCR beta was amplified by immunoSEQ multiplex PCR across 54 Vbeta and 13 Jbeta. TCRdb re-called the immunoSEQ multiplex PCR reads with MiXCR, one entry per CDR3 protein. The sample contains under 550,000 distinct CDR3 sequences, around 85% of which appear only once. This CDR3 is 14 amino acids long. Germline CDR1 is MGHRA and CDR2 is YSYEKL. The V gene lost 4 bases and the J gene lost 0 bases, with 9 bases spanning the gap. From blood CD8+ and CD4+ T cells, TCR beta sequences were generated.

The sample consisted of CD8+ T cells from PBMCs. This TCR was sampled from a human donor with multiple sclerosis. The chain is built from TRBV4-1 and TRBJ1-1; no definite D call. The DNA for the CDR3 is TGCGCCAGCAGCCCCAACGGACTGAACACTGAAGCTTTCTTT. Protein: CASSPNGLNTEAFF.